A single sample is the source of the 27 T cell receptor beta chains below, sequenced in a study of control samples from healthy donors and cancer patients. Data came from immunoSEQ multiplex PCR; TCRdb stores just in-frame clones and leaves some out. The repertoire includes about 140,000 clones, around 85% of them detected once, and around 8.2% sits in the top ten. The sequenced material came from blood. The receptor set was obtained from a woman younger than 45 in good health.

The CDR3 reads CASSTGLASDTQYF. As DNA, the CDR3 is TGTGCCAGCAGCACCGGACTAGCGTCAGATACGCAGTATTTT. The chain carries TRBV21-1 and TRBJ2-3; the table's D call TRBD2 went unverified against the DNA. TRBV21-1 is termed a pseudogene. There are 14 residues in the CDR3.

The chain combines TRBV28 with TRBJ1-6; 8 nucleotides line up with TRBD1. The junction had 2 bases not matched to a gene; V was cut back by 7 bases and J by 6 bases. The germline V gene has CDR1 MDHEN and CDR2 SYDVKM. The CDR3 contains 13 residues. This CDR3 is CASTGGSNSPLHF. CDR3 nucleotides: TGTGCCAGCACAGGGGGCTCTAATTCACCCCTCCACTTT.

The chain joins TRBV27 to TRBJ2-7; perhaps TRBD1 as D (6 bases). Germline V gives CDR1 MNHEY, CDR2 SMNVEV (reference sequence). This CDR3 has 12 residues. The V gene lost 6 bases and the J gene lost 6 bases, with 12 bases spanning the gap. As DNA, the CDR3 is TGTGCCAGCAGCCTCAGGGGCGGCGAGCAGTACTTC. This encodes CASSLRGGEQYF.

The V call is TRBV7-2, the J call TRBJ2-1, with 9 bases identical to TRBD2. The V gene end was trimmed by 6 bases and the J gene end by 6 bases; junction bases not matched to a gene: 9. The germline V gene has CDR1 SGHTA and CDR2 FQGNSA. This CDR3 region has 15 residues. The CDR3, as DNA: TGTGCCAGCAGGCCGATGATTAGCGGGAGCAATGAGCAGTTCTTC. This gives the protein CASRPMISGSNEQFF.

This chain joins TRBV25-1 and TRBJ2-7; no definite D call. Trimming took off 2 bases at V and 3 bases at J, with 2 bases between the two ends. The CDR3 is made up of 11 amino acids. Germline V CDR1 and CDR2: MGHDK, SYGVNS. Here the CDR3 DNA reads TGTGCCAGCAGTGAAAACTACGAGCAGTACTTC. Amino acid sequence: CASSENYEQYF.

This chain joins TRBV4-1 and TRBJ2-1, with 12 positions matching TRBD2. CDR3 length: 17 amino acids. The germline V gene has CDR1 MGHRA and CDR2 YSYEKL. V lost 1 base and J lost 4; bases outside the gene matches: 5. CDR3 residues: CASSQAGGLAGYNEQFF. DNA for the CDR3: TGCGCCAGCAGCCAAGCTGGCGGACTAGCGGGATACAATGAGCAGTTCTTC.

CDR3 amino acids: CASSSRTSIYEQYF. As DNA, the CDR3 is TGTGCCAGCAGCTCCAGGACTAGCATTTACGAGCAGTACTTC. This chain links TRBV5-4 with TRBJ2-7; TRBD2 aligns across 8 bases. The CDR3 is 14 amino acids. Trimming removed 3 bases from V and 4 bases from J; junction bases left unmatched: 6. CDR1 is SGHNT, CDR2 YYREEE, per germline (reference sequence).

The J gene is TRBJ2-5, the V gene TRBV7-9, with D possibly matching TRBD2 (5 bases). With 1 base removed from V and 0 bases from J, the gap between germline ends came to 15 bases. This CDR3 has 17 residues. The germline V gene has CDR1 SEHNR and CDR2 FQNEAQ (reference sequence). The CDR3 protein is CASSLEGLGQYQETQYF. In DNA, the CDR3 is TGTGCCAGCAGCTTAGAAGGACTCGGGCAGTACCAAGAGACCCAGTACTTC.

This clone was seen a single time. This chain joins TRBV30 and TRBJ1-5; D unclear. V gave up 0 bases and J gave up 6 bases, with 15 bases separating them. Germline CDR1 reads GTSNPN; CDR2 reads SVGIG (reference sequence). The CDR3 spans 15 residues. CDR3 residues: CAWSVNRNQPQPQHF. The CDR3 DNA reads as TGTGCCTGGAGTGTAAATCGCAACCAGCCTCAGCCCCAGCATTTT.

The CDR3, as DNA: TGTGCCAGCAGCCGTAGACAGCTGGGTGAGCAGTTCTTC. Translated, it gives CASSRRQLGEQFF. V gene TRBV12-3 or TRBV12-4 combines with J gene TRBJ2-1, with D possibly being TRBD1 (5 bases). The CDR3 consists of 13 residues. The V end was cut by 6 bases, the J end by 9 bases, with 15 bases between.

CDR3 loop: CASSGLFNQPQHF. CDR3 nucleotide sequence: TGTGCCAGCAGTGGTTTGTTCAATCAGCCCCAGCATTTT. The rearrangement links TRBV25-1 to TRBJ1-5; D unclear. V was trimmed by 4 bases and J by 3 bases, leaving 7 bases between them. The CDR3 is 13 amino acids. Germline V lookup: CDR1 MGHDK, CDR2 SYGVNS.

The rearrangement uses TRBV2 and TRBJ1-6; D is unclear. The CDR3 runs 16 residues. Trimming left V 7 bases short and J 7 bases short, with 20 bases between. CDR1 and CDR2 from the germline V gene are SNHLY and FYNNEI. The chain's CDR3 is CASISAGRIPNSPLHF. The CDR3 DNA is TGTGCCAGCATTTCAGCAGGACGGATACCCAATTCACCCCTCCACTTT.

V gene TRBV27 combines with J gene TRBJ2-7; D possibly corresponds to TRBD1 (8 bases). V lost 8 bases and J 3 bases, leaving 17 bases between the germline ends. The germline V gene has CDR1 MNHEY and CDR2 SMNVEV (reference sequence). The CDR3 is 14 amino acids. The CDR3 is CASAYRGGLYEQYF. The CDR3 DNA reads TGTGCCAGCGCGTACAGGGGGGGACTCTACGAGCAGTACTTC.

This chain uses TRBV5-6 with TRBJ1-1; D remains ambiguous. CDR3 length: 14 residues. Germline V gene data show CDR1 as SGHDT and CDR2 as YYEEEE. With 0 bases removed from V and 6 bases from J, the gap between germline ends came to 12 bases. The CDR3 reads CASSLDGRVAEAFF. In DNA form, the CDR3 reads TGTGCCAGCAGCTTGGACGGTAGGGTAGCTGAAGCTTTCTTT.

A single count supports this clone. The chain is built from TRBV11-3 and TRBJ1-5; D unclear. This CDR3 contains 16 residues. The germline V gene encodes CDR1 SGHNT and CDR2 YENEEA. V was trimmed by 4 bases and J by 2 bases, leaving 15 bases between them. CDR3 bases: TGTGCCAGCAGCTCGAACAAGGGTGATGGCAATCAGCCCCAGCATTTT. It specifies CASSSNKGDGNQPQHF. The complete variable domain, with remaining parts taken from reference TRBV11-3 and TRBJ1-5, reads EAGVVQSPRYKIIEKKQPVAFWCNPISGHNTLYWYLQNLGQGPELLIRYENEEAVDDSQLPKDRFSAERLKGVDSTLKIQPAELGDSAVYLCASSSNKGDGNQPQHFGDGTRLSIL.

This clone was recorded only once. V is TRBV14 and J is TRBJ2-5, with D perhaps matching TRBD2 (5 bases). V was pared by 1 base and J by 4 bases, with 7 bases between. Germline CDR1 and CDR2: SGHDN and FVKESK. The CDR3 covers 13 residues. This CDR3 reads CASSQGAGETQYF. CDR3 DNA: TGTGCCAGCAGCCAAGGTGCGGGAGAGACCCAGTACTTC.

This clone came up once. The chain links TRBV4-1 to TRBJ2-3, with 8 bases fitting TRBD2. This CDR3 is built from 19 residues. Per germline, CDR1 MGHRA and CDR2 YSYEKL. V lost 2 bases, J lost 4 bases, and 17 bases stayed unmatched. This CDR3 is CASSQYSPPGLGGSDTQYF. The CDR3 region has the DNA TGCGCCAGCAGCCAATATTCTCCCCCGGGACTAGGGGGTTCAGATACGCAGTATTTT.

Concerning this clone itself: The identical CDR3 is also encoded by other nucleotide sequences in the sample. The V and J genes are TRBV9 and TRBJ1-3; unclear D gene. The CDR3 length is 14 residues. From germline, CDR1 is SGDLS and CDR2 YYNGEE. V was pared by 0 bases and J by 1 base, with 5 bases between. The DNA for the CDR3 is TGTGCCAGCAGCGTAGGTAGTTCTGGAAACACCATATATTTT. Translating it yields CASSVGSSGNTIYF.

The gene calls are TRBV6-1 and TRBJ2-2; D ambiguous. Germline CDR1 MNHNS, CDR2 SASEGT. The V and J ends lost 6 bases and 3 bases respectively, with 11 bases between them. This CDR3 comprises 14 residues. The DNA of the CDR3 is TGTGCCAGCAGCCTGCAGAGTTACACCGGGGAGCTGTTTTTT. It encodes CASSLQSYTGELFF.

The gene calls are TRBV5-4 and TRBJ2-1; the match to TRBD2 covers 11 bases. Germline CDR1 SGHNT, CDR2 YYREEE (reference sequence). The CDR3 is 16 amino acids. V gave up 2 bases and J gave up 4 bases; unmatched junction bases: 5. CDR3 nucleotides: TGTGCCAGCAGCTTAGTAGCGGGAGGGCTATACAATGAGCAGTTCTTC. This gives the protein CASSLVAGGLYNEQFF.

The chain uses TRBV9 and TRBJ1-2, with D possibly matching TRBD1 (5 bases). The CDR3 contains 13 residues. The ends were cut back, 3 bases at V and 6 bases at J, with 12 bases in the middle. Germline CDR1 SGDLS, CDR2 YYNGEE. CDR3 sequence reads: CASSAPGRDGYTF. The CDR3 bases are TGTGCCAGCAGCGCACCGGGGCGCGATGGCTACACCTTC.

This clone was observed a handful of times. J is TRBJ1-6 and V is TRBV7-2; D possibly corresponds to TRBD1 (6 bases). Trimming took off 2 bases at V and 7 bases at J, with 9 bases between the two ends. CDR3 size: 14 residues. Germline V gene lookup returns CDR1 SGHTA and CDR2 FQGNSA. Here the CDR3 DNA reads TGTGCCAGCAGCTTACGGACAGAGAATTCACCCCTCCACTTT. This translates into CASSLRTENSPLHF. The full variable domain, its missing parts supplied by reference TRBV7-2 and TRBJ1-6, is GAGVSQSPSNKVTEKGKDVELRCDPISGHTALYWYRQSLGQGLEFLIYFQGNSAPDKSGLPSDRFSAERTGGSVSTLTIQRTQQEDSAVYLCASSLRTENSPLHFGNGTRLTVT.

The chain uses TRBV9 and TRBJ1-3; D is unresolved. Germline V gives CDR1 SGDLS, CDR2 YYNGEE. The V end lost 3 bases, the J end lost 4 bases, and 11 bases lay between the germline ends. The CDR3 sequence is 14 residues long. The CDR3 DNA reads TGTGCCAGCAGCGAAGCCTTGGACGGAAACACCATATATTTT. This gives the protein CASSEALDGNTIYF.

This chain links TRBV6-5 with TRBJ1-2; weak D call: TRBD1 (5 bases). The CDR3 totals 12 residues. Germline V gene sequence: CDR1 MNHEY, CDR2 SVGAGI. Trimming shortened V by 5 bases and J by 12 bases, and 16 bases separated the two germline ends. The CDR3 here is CASSTGLKGDTF. CDR3 coding DNA: TGTGCCAGCAGTACGGGGCTCAAGGGAGACACCTTC.

This clone was detected a few times. The chain uses TRBV2 and TRBJ2-1; 11 nucleotides line up with TRBD2. The germline V gene encodes CDR1 SNHLY and CDR2 FYNNEI. The V and J ends lost 5 bases and 5 bases, in that order; junction bases with no gene match: 8. The CDR3 consists of 16 residues. For the CDR3, the DNA is TGTGCCAGCAGTAAAACACTAGCGGGAGAGCACAATGAGCAGTTCTTC. It encodes CASSKTLAGEHNEQFF.

CDR3 DNA: TGTGCCAGCAGCGCCAGAGTTGGGTCCTACAATGAGCAGTTCTTC. This gives the protein CASSARVGSYNEQFF. The chain links TRBV11-2 to TRBJ2-1; the D is unclear. V was pared by 5 bases and J by 1 base, with 12 bases between. This CDR3 has 15 residues. Germline V CDR1 and CDR2: SGHAT, FQNNGV.

This clone occurred a few times. This chain joins TRBV5-4 and TRBJ2-3, with D possibly called TRBD1 or TRBD2 (5 bases each). The CDR3 is made up of 16 amino acids. Trimming removed 4 bases from V and 2 bases from J, with 17 bases in between. In germline, CDR1 is SGHNT, CDR2 YYREEE (reference sequence). CDR3 nucleotide sequence: TGTGCCAGCAGCAAGATGGGGGACGGACTCACAGATACGCAGTATTTT. Translation: CASSKMGDGLTDTQYF.